This TCR beta chain was identified during a study of blood T cell repertoires in COVID-19. Study-wide context: From the United States, Italy and Spain came samples of acute and convalescent COVID-19. Sample material is recorded as cDNA or gDNA derived from T cells, B-cell-depleted T cells, or PBMCs.

This CDR3 is 14 amino acids long. The J segment lost 2 bases and the V segment lost 8 bases, leaving 5 bases of the junction unmatched. Looked up from germline, CDR1 is MNHNY and CDR2 is SVGAGI (reference sequence). Per the original data handling: Reference gene primers were amplified, and this amplification served to estimate nucleated cell counts. TCRdb's table, derived via immunoSEQ multiplex PCR, lists solely in-frame clones and lacks some. V, J and clone size are those of that table, while D and trimming were read from the DNA. The sample consists of 100,000 to 150,000 clones, about 88% of them appearing once. This clone is a singleton in its sample.

The chain uses TRBV6-6 and TRBJ2-1; 8 nucleotides align to TRBD1. The sequence was collected from a woman over 75 with acute or convalescent COVID-19. Sequencing was carried out using peripheral blood. CDR3 in amino acids: CASQPGGTYNEQFF. The DNA of the CDR3 is TGTGCCAGCCAACCAGGGGGCACCTACAATGAGCAGTTCTTC.